What follows are 22 T cell receptor beta chains derived from one specimen sequenced in a study of blood T cell repertoires in COVID-19. Clones were read by immunoSEQ multiplex PCR, and TCRdb kept only the in-frame ones, dropping some. The table lists approximately 290,000 clones, 70% to 90% of them singletons. Sequencing was performed on PBMCs or T cells enriched from blood (not recorded which). These receptors were obtained from a woman aged 25 to 45 who had recovered from COVID-19.

The chain carries TRBV9 and TRBJ1-1; D is ambiguous. V was pared by 3 bases and J by 0 bases, with 12 bases between. The CDR3 is 15 residues long. Germline lookup yields CDR1 SGDLS and CDR2 YYNGEE. The DNA for the CDR3 is TGTGCCAGCAGCGCCCCAGGTCAGCTGAACACTGAAGCTTTCTTT. It translates to CASSAPGQLNTEAFF.

This sequence joins TRBV27 and TRBJ1-5; D not resolved. CDR1 and CDR2 (germline): MNHEY, SMNVEV (reference sequence). This CDR3 spans 15 amino acids. V was clipped by 2 bases and J by 6 bases, with 14 bases between them. CDR3 coding DNA: TGTGCCAGCAGTTTAATCTCCGGAGGGAGTCAGCCCCAGCATTTT. Translated: CASSLISGGSQPQHF.

This clone has a handful of counts. The chain is built from TRBV28 and TRBJ1-4, with D unresolved. The CDR3 has 14 amino acids. Germline V CDR1 and CDR2: MDHEN, SYDVKM. Trimming removed 3 bases at V and 8 bases at J, with 13 bases between. CDR3 amino acids: CASSFSPGIEKLFF. The CDR3 DNA reads as TGTGCCAGCAGTTTCTCCCCGGGGATAGAAAAACTGTTTTTT.

The chain recombines TRBV30 with TRBJ2-3; no definite D call. The CDR3 is made up of 13 amino acids. Germline V gives CDR1 GTSNPN, CDR2 SVGIG (reference sequence). Trimming removed 0 bases at V and 8 bases at J, with 12 bases between. CDR3 in DNA: TGTGCCTGGAGTGTATCTGGGCCGTCTACGCAGTATTTT. Protein sequence: CAWSVSGPSTQYF.

The gene calls are TRBV28 and TRBJ1-6; D is perhaps TRBD1 (5 bases). Trimming cost V 5 bases and J 10 bases, with 24 bases left between them. Germline CDR1 is MDHEN and CDR2 is SYDVKM. This CDR3 contains 17 residues. The CDR3 coding sequence is TGTGCCAGCAGTCCTCGGGGGACCTTGGGACGTAACTCACCCCTCCACTTT. Translating it yields CASSPRGTLGRNSPLHF.

This chain uses TRBV25-1 with TRBJ1-5; weak D call: TRBD1 (5 bases). In germline, CDR1 is MGHDK, CDR2 SYGVNS. V was clipped by 1 base and J by 6 bases, with 10 bases between them. This CDR3 spans 14 amino acids. The CDR3, as DNA: TGTGCCAGCAGTGAATGGGGGGGGAGTCAGCCCCAGCATTTT. It encodes CASSEWGGSQPQHF.

V gene TRBV3-1 (or the pseudogene TRBV3-2) combines with J gene TRBJ2-1; 11 nucleotides agree with TRBD2. The J segment lost 4 bases and the V segment lost 0 bases, leaving 8 bases of the junction unmatched. The CDR3 length is 18 residues. Germline V CDR1 and CDR2: LGHDT, YNNKEL (reference sequence). The CDR3 nucleotides are TGTGCCAGCAGCCAAGAAGTAGGACTAGCGGGCAGATACAATGAGCAGTTCTTC. Its translation is CASSQEVGLAGRYNEQFF.

The chain recombines TRBV15 with TRBJ1-4; D may be TRBD1 (5 bases). V lost 1 base, J lost 8 bases, and 11 bases lay in between. This CDR3 region has 14 residues. Germline V gives CDR1 LNHNV, CDR2 YYDKDF (reference sequence). The CDR3 region is CATSRGRDGEKLFF. CDR3 coding DNA: TGTGCCACCAGCAGAGGCAGGGATGGAGAAAAACTGTTTTTT.

This clone was seen only once. The genes are TRBV2 and TRBJ1-1; TRBD1 matches at 11 bases. The CDR3 is 15 residues long. V trimming: 1 base; J trimming: 3 bases; junction bases outside the gene matches: 1. Germline V gene data show CDR1 as SNHLY and CDR2 as FYNNEI. The CDR3 reads CASSEGGQGDTEAFF. The CDR3 coding sequence is TGTGCCAGCAGTGAAGGGGGACAGGGGGACACTGAAGCTTTCTTT.

V and J are TRBV28 and TRBJ1-1; 8 bases align to TRBD1. Looked up from germline, CDR1 is MDHEN and CDR2 is SYDVKM. The trim removed 4 bases at V and 1 base at J, leaving 11 bases unmatched. The CDR3 loop spans 17 amino acids. The CDR3 DNA is TGTGCCAGCAGTTCCAACAGGGGGAGAGGCCCGAACACTGAAGCTTTCTTT. It encodes CASSSNRGRGPNTEAFF.

The chain couples TRBV7-9 to TRBJ1-4; 8 nucleotides match TRBD1. CDR3 size: 17 residues. Germline V gene lookup returns CDR1 SEHNR and CDR2 FQNEAQ (reference sequence). V was pared by 0 bases and J by 8 bases, with 11 bases of the junction left unmatched. As DNA, the CDR3 is TGTGCCAGCAGCTTAGCGCCAAGGGGGACAGGCGGAGAAAAACTGTTTTTT. Translated: CASSLAPRGTGGEKLFF.

The chain links TRBV12-3 or TRBV12-4 to TRBJ1-2; the D is unclear. The V end was cut by 4 bases, the J end by 5 bases, with 8 bases between. The CDR3 is 12 amino acids. Here the CDR3 DNA reads TGTGCCAGCAGTTCGACAATGTATGGCTACACCTTC. Translating it yields CASSSTMYGYTF.

The genes are TRBV1 and TRBJ2-5; the table names TRBD2, a call not compared with the DNA. TRBV1 is flagged as a pseudogene. The CDR3 sequence is 16 residues long. The CDR3 bases are TGCACCAGCAGCCGGAACGGGGAGCGGGGCCAAGAGACCCAGTACTTC. Translation: CTSSRNGERGQETQYF.

This chain connects TRBV5-1 to TRBJ1-5, with 7 bases aligning to TRBD1. This CDR3 is built from 12 residues. Looked up from germline, CDR1 is SGHRS and CDR2 is YFSETQ. V shed 4 bases, J shed 10 bases, and the junction held 5 bases outside the gene matches. CDR3 sequence: CASSPDRVPQHF. The CDR3 DNA reads as TGCGCCAGCAGCCCCGACAGGGTCCCCCAGCATTTT.

The V call is TRBV28, the J call TRBJ2-1, with TRBD2 identical over 8 bases. The V gene's germline CDR1 is MDHEN and CDR2 SYDVKM. There are 14 residues in the CDR3. Trimming removed 6 bases from V and 6 bases from J; junction bases left unmatched: 7. The CDR3 sequence is CASSAGGAGNEQFF. In DNA, the CDR3 is TGTGCCAGCAGCGCGGGGGGAGCGGGCAATGAGCAGTTCTTC.

The rearrangement joins TRBV18 to TRBJ1-2; 7 bases line up with TRBD1. The CDR3 has 13 residues. With V trimmed by 3 bases and J by 8 bases, 6 bases remained unmatched. CDR1 KGHSH and CDR2 LQKENI come from the germline V gene. This CDR3 reads CASSPDRLGGYTF. The CDR3 region has the DNA TGTGCCAGCTCACCGGACAGGCTGGGGGGCTACACCTTC.

V gene TRBV28 combines with J gene TRBJ2-2, with 8 bases aligning to TRBD2. The CDR3 is 15 residues long. V shed 3 bases, J shed 5 bases, and the junction held 5 bases outside the gene matches. CDR1 MDHEN and CDR2 SYDVKM come from the germline V gene. The CDR3 DNA sequence: TGTGCCAGCAGTTTGCCCCTAGCGGGTACCGGGGAGCTGTTTTTT. This sequence encodes CASSLPLAGTGELFF.

The CDR3: CASSGFDRGGNSPLHF. The CDR3 coding sequence is TGTGCCAGCAGCGGATTCGACAGGGGAGGCAATTCACCCCTCCACTTT. The chain combines TRBV7-8 with TRBJ1-6, with 8 bases that match TRBD1. The V segment lost 5 bases and the J segment 7 bases; nucleotides outside the gene matches: 10. The CDR3 loop spans 16 amino acids. CDR1 and CDR2 (germline): SGHVS, FQNEAQ.

This chain connects TRBV11-2 to TRBJ2-5, with 8 bases fitting TRBD1. The length of the CDR3 is 15 residues. Looked up from germline, CDR1 is SGHAT and CDR2 is FQNNGV. After removal of 2 bases from V and 1 base from J, the junction contained 3 bases not matched to a gene. CDR3 nucleotides: TGTGCCAGCAGCTTAATGACAGGGGCCCAAGAGACCCAGTACTTC. Translation: CASSLMTGAQETQYF.

This chain connects TRBV28 to TRBJ2-7; TRBD2 matches 13 bases. In germline, CDR1 is MDHEN, CDR2 SYDVKM. The CDR3 has 19 amino acids. V lost 4 bases and J lost 3; bases outside the gene matches: 15. CDR3 loop: CASSSLTSGGTYPIYEQYF. DNA for the CDR3: TGTGCCAGCAGTTCTTTGACTAGCGGGGGGACTTATCCCATCTACGAGCAGTACTTC. Full variable domain (rest looked up from reference TRBV28 and TRBJ2-7): DVKVTQSSRYLVKRTGEKVFLECVQDMDHENMFWYRQDPGLGLRLIYFSYDVKMKEKGDIPEGYSVSREKKERFSLILESASTNQTSMYLCASSSLTSGGTYPIYEQYFGPGTRLTVT.

The genes are TRBV5-8 and TRBJ2-3, with D possibly TRBD1 on 6 matching bases. The CDR3 has 16 residues. With 5 bases removed from V and 3 bases from J, the gap between germline ends came to 19 bases. The germline gives CDR1 SGHTS, CDR2 YDEGEE. CDR3 protein: CASRPAAGVVTDTQYF. The CDR3 nucleotides read TGTGCCAGCAGACCCGCCGCAGGGGTGGTGACAGATACGCAGTATTTT.

The V call is TRBV3-1 (or the pseudogene TRBV3-2), the J call TRBJ1-1, with 7 nucleotides matching TRBD1. V gave up 4 bases and J gave up 6 bases; unmatched junction bases: 5. Germline CDR1 and CDR2: LGHDT and YNNKEL (reference sequence). The CDR3 runs to 13 residues. The CDR3 region is CASSRQGVAEAFF. CDR3 DNA: TGTGCCAGCAGCCGACAGGGAGTAGCTGAAGCTTTCTTT.